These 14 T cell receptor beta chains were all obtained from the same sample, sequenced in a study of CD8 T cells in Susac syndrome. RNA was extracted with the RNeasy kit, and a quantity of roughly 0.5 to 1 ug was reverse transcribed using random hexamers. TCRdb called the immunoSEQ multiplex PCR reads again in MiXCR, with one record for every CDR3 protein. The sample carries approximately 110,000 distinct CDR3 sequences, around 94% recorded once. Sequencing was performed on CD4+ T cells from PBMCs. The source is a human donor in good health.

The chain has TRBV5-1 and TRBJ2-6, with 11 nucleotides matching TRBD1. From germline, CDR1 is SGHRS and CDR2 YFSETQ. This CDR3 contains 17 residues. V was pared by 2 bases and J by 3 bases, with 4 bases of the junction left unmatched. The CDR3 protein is CASSFGTGGGGANVLTF. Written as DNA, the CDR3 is TGCGCCAGCAGCTTTGGGACAGGGGGAGGTGGGGCCAACGTCCTGACTTTC.

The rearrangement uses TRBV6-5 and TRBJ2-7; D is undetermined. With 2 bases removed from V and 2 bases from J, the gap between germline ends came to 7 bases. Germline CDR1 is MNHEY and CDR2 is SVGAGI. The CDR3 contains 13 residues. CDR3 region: CASSYRQAYEQYF. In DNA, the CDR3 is TGTGCCAGCAGTTACCGACAAGCCTACGAGCAGTACTTC.

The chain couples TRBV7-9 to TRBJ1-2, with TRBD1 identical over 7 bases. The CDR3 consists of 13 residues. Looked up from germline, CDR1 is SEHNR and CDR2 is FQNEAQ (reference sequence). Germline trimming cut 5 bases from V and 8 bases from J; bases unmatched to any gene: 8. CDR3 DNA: TGTGCCAGCAGCCCGGACAGGCTCGGCGGCTACACCTTC. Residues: CASSPDRLGGYTF.

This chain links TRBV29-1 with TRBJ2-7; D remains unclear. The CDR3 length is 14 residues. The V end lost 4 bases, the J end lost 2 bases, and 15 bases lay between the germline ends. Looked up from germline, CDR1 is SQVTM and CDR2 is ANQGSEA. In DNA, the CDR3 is TGCAGCGTTGGCCCTACTTGGCCTACCTACGAGCAGTACTTC. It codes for CSVGPTWPTYEQYF.

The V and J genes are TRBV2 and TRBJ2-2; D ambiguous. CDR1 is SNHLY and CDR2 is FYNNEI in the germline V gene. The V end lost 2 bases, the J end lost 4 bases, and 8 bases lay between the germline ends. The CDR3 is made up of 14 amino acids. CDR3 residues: CASSERQLTGELFF. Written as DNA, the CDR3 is TGTGCCAGCAGTGAAAGGCAGCTCACCGGGGAGCTGTTTTTT.

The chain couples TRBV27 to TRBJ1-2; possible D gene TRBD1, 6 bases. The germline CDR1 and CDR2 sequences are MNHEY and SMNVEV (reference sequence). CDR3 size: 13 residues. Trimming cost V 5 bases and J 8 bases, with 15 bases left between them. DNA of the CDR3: TGTGCCAGCAGTGCCACCGGGACAACGGGCTACACCTTC. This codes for CASSATGTTGYTF.

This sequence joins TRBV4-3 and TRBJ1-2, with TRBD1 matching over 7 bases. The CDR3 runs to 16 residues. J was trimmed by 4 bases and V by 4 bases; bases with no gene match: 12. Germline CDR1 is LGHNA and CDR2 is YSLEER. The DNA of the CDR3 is TGCGCCAGCAGCCGTCAGGGGGGCGCGATTGGCTATGGCTACACCTTC. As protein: CASSRQGGAIGYGYTF.

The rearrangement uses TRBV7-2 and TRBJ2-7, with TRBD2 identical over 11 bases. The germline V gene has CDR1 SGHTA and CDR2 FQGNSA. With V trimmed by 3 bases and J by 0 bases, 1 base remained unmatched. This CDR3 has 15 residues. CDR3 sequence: CASSLGTSGSYEQYF. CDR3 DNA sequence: TGTGCCAGCAGCTTGGGGACTAGCGGCTCCTACGAGCAGTACTTC.

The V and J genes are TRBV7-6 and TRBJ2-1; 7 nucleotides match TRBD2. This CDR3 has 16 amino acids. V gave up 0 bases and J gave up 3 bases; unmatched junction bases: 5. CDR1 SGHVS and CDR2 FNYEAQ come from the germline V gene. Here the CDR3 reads CASSLASTGGYNEQFF. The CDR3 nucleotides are TGTGCCAGCAGCTTAGCTTCGACGGGAGGCTACAATGAGCAGTTCTTC.

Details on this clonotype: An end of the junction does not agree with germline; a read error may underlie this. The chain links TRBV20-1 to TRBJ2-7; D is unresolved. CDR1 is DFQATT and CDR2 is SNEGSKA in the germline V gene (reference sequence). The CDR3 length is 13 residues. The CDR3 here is CSARESRNYEQYF. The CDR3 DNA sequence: TGCAGTGCCAGAGAAAGCAGAAACTACGAGCAGTACTTC.

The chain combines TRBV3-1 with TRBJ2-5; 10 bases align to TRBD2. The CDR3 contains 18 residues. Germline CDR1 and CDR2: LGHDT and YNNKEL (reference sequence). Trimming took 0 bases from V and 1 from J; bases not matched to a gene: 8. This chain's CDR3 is CASSQERRTSGFQETQYF. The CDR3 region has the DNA TGTGCCAGCAGCCAAGAAAGGCGGACTAGCGGATTCCAAGAGACCCAGTACTTC.

CDR3 DNA: TGTGCCAGCAGTCCCAGGGGACTAGCGGGAGTTAGCTCCTACAATGAGCAGTTCTTC. Translating gives CASSPRGLAGVSSYNEQFF. The chain employs TRBV3-1 and TRBJ2-1; TRBD2 aligns across 14 bases. From germline, CDR1 is LGHDT and CDR2 YNNKEL (reference sequence). The V and J ends lost 6 bases and 0 bases, in that order; junction bases with no gene match: 10. This CDR3 region has 19 residues.

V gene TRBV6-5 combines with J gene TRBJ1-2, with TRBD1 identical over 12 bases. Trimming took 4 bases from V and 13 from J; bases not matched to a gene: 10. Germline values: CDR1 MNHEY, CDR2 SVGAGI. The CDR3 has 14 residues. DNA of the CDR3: TGTGCCAGCAGTTTCCCCGGGACAGGGGGCAAGAGCACCTTC. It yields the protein CASSFPGTGGKSTF.

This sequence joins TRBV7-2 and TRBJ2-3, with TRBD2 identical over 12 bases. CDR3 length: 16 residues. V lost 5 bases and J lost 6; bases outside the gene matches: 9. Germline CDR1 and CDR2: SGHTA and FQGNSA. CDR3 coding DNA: TGTGCCAGCAGCACGGGACTAGCGGGTTCAATCGATACGCAGTATTTT. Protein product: CASSTGLAGSIDTQYF.